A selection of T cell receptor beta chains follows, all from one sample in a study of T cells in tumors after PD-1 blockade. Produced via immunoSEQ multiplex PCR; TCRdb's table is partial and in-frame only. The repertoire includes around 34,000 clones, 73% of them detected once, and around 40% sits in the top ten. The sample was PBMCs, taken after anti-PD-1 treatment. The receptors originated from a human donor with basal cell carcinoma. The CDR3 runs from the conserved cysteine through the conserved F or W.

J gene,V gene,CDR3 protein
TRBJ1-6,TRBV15,CATSRDLPGSVNNSPLHF
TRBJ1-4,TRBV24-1,CATSGPLENEKLFF
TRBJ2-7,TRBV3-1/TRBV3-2,CASSLGSRSHEQYF
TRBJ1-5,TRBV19,CASSPRQGEGQPQHF
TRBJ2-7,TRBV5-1,CASSRRTGNFYEQYF
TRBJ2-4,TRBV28,CASSPYNRGRSHF
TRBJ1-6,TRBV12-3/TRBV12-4,CASSLNTYSPLHF
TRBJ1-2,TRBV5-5,CASSLVGTGGSGYTF
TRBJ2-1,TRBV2,CASRPQTQTGEQFF
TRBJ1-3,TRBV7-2,CASSLEGPEAGNTIYF
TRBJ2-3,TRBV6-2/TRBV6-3,CASSASGRLDTQYF
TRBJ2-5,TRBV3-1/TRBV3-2,CASSQTGGATQYF
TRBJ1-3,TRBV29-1,CSAVLGAGNTIYF
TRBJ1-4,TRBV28,CASIRDRGGNEKLFF
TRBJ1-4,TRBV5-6,CASSPGTGRRVEKLFF
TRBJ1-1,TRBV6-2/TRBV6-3,CASSYEGAHTEAFF
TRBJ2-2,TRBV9,CASSAGTLAGLGPGELFF
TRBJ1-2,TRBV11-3,CASSQARANYGYTF
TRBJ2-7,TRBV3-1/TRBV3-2,CASSSTLGEQYF
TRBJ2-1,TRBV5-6,CASSGLGLAGESNEQFF
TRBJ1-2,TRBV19,CASMGTGAGYTF
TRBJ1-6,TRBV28,CASSPDRAGSPLHF
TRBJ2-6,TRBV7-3,CASSPMGSGANVLTF
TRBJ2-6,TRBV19,CASSAQGPGANVLTF
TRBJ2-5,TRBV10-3,CAISESRLAGVEETQYF
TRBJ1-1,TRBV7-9,CASSFRARNTEAFF
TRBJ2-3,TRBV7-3,CASSRDGQSTDTQYF
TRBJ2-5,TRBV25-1,CASSRGGAQETQYF
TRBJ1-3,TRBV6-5,CASRAGHNGNTIYF
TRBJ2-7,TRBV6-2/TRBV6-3,CASSYTEHLYF
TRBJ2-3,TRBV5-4,CASSQRDRGVDTQYF
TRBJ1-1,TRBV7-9,CASSLEGDTEAFF
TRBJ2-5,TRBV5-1,CASTQLLATDRTQYF
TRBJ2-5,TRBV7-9,CASSQIAETQYF
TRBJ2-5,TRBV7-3,CASSSKRLAVHQETQYF
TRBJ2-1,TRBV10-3,CAISGGHPEQFF
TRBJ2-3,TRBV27,CASSTGMKDTQYF
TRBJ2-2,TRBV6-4,CASTRTGGPQGGELFF
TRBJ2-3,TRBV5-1,CASSSVGADTQYF
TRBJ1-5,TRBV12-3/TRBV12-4,CASTGRGAQPQHF
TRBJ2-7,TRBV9,CASSVGGQSYEQYF
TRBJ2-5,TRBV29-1,CSVEMSGVLGETQYF
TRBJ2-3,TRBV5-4,CASSLGSADTQYF
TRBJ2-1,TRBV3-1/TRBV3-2,CASSQDKGYNEQFF
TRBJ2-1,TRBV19,CASSIQGARNEQFF